A single sample gave rise to the 10 T cell receptor beta chains below, sequenced in a study of blood T cell repertoires in COVID-19. The repertoire was sequenced with immunoSEQ multiplex PCR; TCRdb's copy has only in-frame clones and lacks some. This table has 85,000 to 100,000 clones, roughly 75% appearing once. Sequencing used peripheral blood. The receptors stem from a man aged 50-60 years who had recovered from COVID-19.

The chain joins TRBV28 to TRBJ2-3; 7 bases agree with TRBD2. Germline trimming cut 4 bases from V and 3 bases from J; bases unmatched to any gene: 1. Germline lookup yields CDR1 MDHEN and CDR2 SYDVKM. This CDR3 region has 13 residues. The CDR3 DNA reads as TGTGCCAGCAGTTCCGGGGGGACAGATACGCAGTATTTT. The encoded protein is CASSSGGTDTQYF.

The V gene is TRBV9, the J gene TRBJ2-1; tentative D call: TRBD1 (5 bases). CDR3 size: 14 residues. Germline values: CDR1 SGDLS, CDR2 YYNGEE. Trimming cost V 0 bases and J 2 bases, with 6 bases left between them. CDR3 nucleotide sequence: TGTGCCAGCAGCGTAGGGGGCGCCTACAATGAGCAGTTCTTC. Translating gives CASSVGGAYNEQFF.

Here the CDR3 reads CASNPTGVRTEAFF. Here the CDR3 DNA reads TGTGCCAGCAATCCGACAGGGGTGAGGACTGAAGCTTTCTTT. This chain connects TRBV6-5 to TRBJ1-1, with 8 bases identical to TRBD1. With V trimmed by 7 bases and J by 5 bases, 9 bases remained unmatched. Per the germline V gene, CDR1 is MNHEY and CDR2 is SVGAGI. The CDR3 has 14 amino acids.

This chain connects TRBV28 to TRBJ2-7; 10 positions agree with TRBD1. Trimming removed 6 bases from V and 4 bases from J; junction bases left unmatched: 6. CDR1 is MDHEN, CDR2 SYDVKM, per germline. The CDR3 has 14 amino acids. The CDR3 is CASSPEDRGYEQYF. CDR3 bases: TGTGCCAGCAGCCCGGAGGACAGGGGGTACGAGCAGTACTTC. The full variable domain, in which reference TRBV28 and TRBJ2-7 provide the parts outside the CDR3, is DVKVTQSSRYLVKRTGEKVFLECVQDMDHENMFWYRQDPGLGLRLIYFSYDVKMKEKGDIPEGYSVSREKKERFSLILESASTNQTSMYLCASSPEDRGYEQYFGPGTRLTVT.

CDR3 nucleotides: TGTGCCAGCAGCTTACAGACTATCGGGGATACGCAGTATTTT. This translates into CASSLQTIGDTQYF. The chain uses TRBV7-3 and TRBJ2-3; possible D gene TRBD2, 5 bases. Germline-derived CDR1 and CDR2 are SGHTA and FQGTGA. There are 14 residues in the CDR3. V lost 2 bases, J lost 6 bases, and 12 bases lay in between.

CDR3 nucleotides: TGTGCCAGCAGCTTGGGACAGGGTCGGGGAGAGCAGTTCTTC. Protein: CASSLGQGRGEQFF. This chain links TRBV7-2 with TRBJ2-1; 9 nucleotides line up with TRBD1. This CDR3 contains 14 residues. From germline, CDR1 is SGHTA and CDR2 FQGNSA. V lost 3 bases and J lost 10; bases outside the gene matches: 7. The variable domain in full, with the rest retrieved from reference TRBV7-2 and TRBJ2-1, is GAGVSQSPSNKVTEKGKDVELRCDPISGHTALYWYRQSLGQGLEFLIYFQGNSAPDKSGLPSDRFSAERTGGSVSTLTIQRTQQEDSAVYLCASSLGQGRGEQFFGPGTRLTVL.

This clone was counted a single time. V usage is TRBV7-9 and J usage is TRBJ2-5; tentatively, D is TRBD1 (7 bases). Deletions cut 1 base from V and 2 bases from J, with 20 bases between. This CDR3 is built from 18 residues. The germline V gene has CDR1 SEHNR and CDR2 FQNEAQ (reference sequence). The CDR3, as DNA: TGTGCCAGCAGCTTAGGCGGCGGGGACAGCATAGATCAAGAGACCCAGTACTTC. It codes for CASSLGGGDSIDQETQYF.

The chain recombines TRBV4-2 with TRBJ2-7, with 7 bases identical to TRBD1. The V segment lost 4 bases and the J segment 0 bases; nucleotides outside the gene matches: 6. CDR3 size: 15 residues. Germline CDR1 LGHNA, CDR2 YNFKEQ. CDR3 sequence: CASSLQTGYSYEQYF. CDR3 coding DNA: TGTGCCAGCAGCCTACAGACAGGGTACTCCTACGAGCAGTACTTC.

The chain employs TRBV28 and TRBJ2-7, with D possibly being TRBD2 (5 bases). This CDR3 contains 14 residues. Germline CDR1 reads MDHEN; CDR2 reads SYDVKM. Between the trimmed V and J ends, which lost 5 bases and 3 bases, there was a span of 14 bases. For the CDR3, the DNA is TGTGCCAGCAGTCCGTCATTCCGGGACTACGAGCAGTACTTC. As protein: CASSPSFRDYEQYF.

This clone was found once. The rearrangement joins TRBV6-5 to TRBJ1-4; TRBD1 agrees at 8 bases. The CDR3 spans 16 residues. The V gene's germline CDR1 is MNHEY and CDR2 SVGAGI. Trimming cost V 2 bases and J 8 bases; bases outside gene matches: 10. CDR3 amino acids: CASSYGQGSSWEKLFF. The DNA for the CDR3 is TGTGCCAGCAGTTACGGACAGGGATCCTCATGGGAAAAACTGTTTTTT.